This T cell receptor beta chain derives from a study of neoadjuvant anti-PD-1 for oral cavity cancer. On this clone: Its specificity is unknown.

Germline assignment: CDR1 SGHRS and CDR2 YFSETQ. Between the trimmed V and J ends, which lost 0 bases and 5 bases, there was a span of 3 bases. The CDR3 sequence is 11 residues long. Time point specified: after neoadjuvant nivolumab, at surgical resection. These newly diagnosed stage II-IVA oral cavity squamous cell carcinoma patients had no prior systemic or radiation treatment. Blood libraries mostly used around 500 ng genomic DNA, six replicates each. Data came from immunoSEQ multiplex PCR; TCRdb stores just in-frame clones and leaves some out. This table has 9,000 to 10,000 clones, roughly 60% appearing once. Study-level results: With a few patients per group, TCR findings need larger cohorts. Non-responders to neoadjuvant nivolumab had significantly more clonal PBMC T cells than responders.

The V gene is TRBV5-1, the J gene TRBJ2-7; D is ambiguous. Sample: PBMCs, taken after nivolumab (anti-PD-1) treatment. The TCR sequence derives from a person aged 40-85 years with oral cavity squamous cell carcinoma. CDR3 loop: CASSLGNEQYF. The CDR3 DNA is TGCGCCAGCAGCTTGGGCAACGAGCAGTACTTC.